This T cell receptor beta chain was captured in a study of shared clonotypes between healthy human individuals. Study observations and caveats: The study found roughly 5% of naive CD4 clonotypes shared across a few donors.

CD45RO-negative, CCR7-selected cells formed the naive CD8 fraction, which excluded terminally differentiated effector memory CD45RA+ cells. As for this clone: Its antigen remains unknown. Distinct nucleotide sequences in the sample also encode this CDR3.

The CDR3 is made up of 16 amino acids. The germline gives CDR1 MNHEY, CDR2 SMNVEV (reference sequence). The V end was cut by 3 bases, the J end by 2 bases, with 11 bases between. Original handling: Because ImmunoSEQ provided only junction sequences with no quality scores, the filtering differed. Only in-frame clones appear in the TCRdb table, and some are missing; sequencing was by immunoSEQ multiplex PCR. V and J calls and clone size are copied from that table; D and trimming were computed from the DNA. The sample holds hundreds of thousands of clones, nearly 95% seen once. The receptor comes from a young man in good health. The chain employs TRBV27 and TRBJ2-6; D ambiguous. The sample comprised naive CD8+ T cells sorted from blood. CDR3 in amino acids: CASSFLQAAGANVLTF. The CDR3, as DNA: TGTGCCAGCAGTTTCTTGCAGGCAGCTGGGGCCAACGTCCTGACTTTC. Full variable domain (remainder filled in from reference TRBV27 and TRBJ2-6): EAQVTQNPRYLITVTGKKLTVTCSQNMNHEYMSWYRQDPGLGLRQIYYSMNVEVTDKGDVPEGYKVSRKEKRNFPLILESPSPNQTSLYFCASSFLQAAGANVLTFGAGSRLTVL.